Listed below are T cell receptor beta chains from one sample, sequenced in a study of T cells in Graves' hyperthyroidism and ophthalmopathy. TCRdb reprocessed the multiplex PCR reads via MiXCR and lists one record per CDR3 protein. The sample yields almost 500,000 distinct CDR3 sequences, about 22% seen once. The sample consisted of blood. The receptors stem from a woman aged 70 to 79 with Graves' ophthalmopathy. CDR3s include the opening cysteine and the closing phenylalanine or tryptophan. The D gene is left open where the match is weak.

TRBV7-9	TRBD1	TRBJ2-7	CASSPRDRPSYEQYF
TRBV7-2	TRBD1	TRBJ2-5	CASSLGAQGAEKTQYF
TRBV6-1	NA	TRBJ1-1	CATQPGGGSTEAFF
TRBV9	TRBD2	TRBJ2-1	CASSVRLAGGYNEQFF
TRBV7-7	NA	TRBJ2-1	CASSRDSAGSNEQFF
TRBV6-1	NA	TRBJ1-6	CASSERETGGNSPLHF
TRBV6-1	TRBD2	TRBJ2-7	CASRGSGSNSYEQYF
TRBV6-1	NA	TRBJ2-1	CASSRDIANEQFF
TRBV11-1	NA	TRBJ2-1	CASSTRVFDRGSEQFF
TRBV5-1	TRBD1	TRBJ2-7	CASSGQGSYEQYF
TRBV7-3	NA	TRBJ2-3	CASSKSGGTDTQYF
TRBV20-1	TRBD2	TRBJ2-1	CSAYLRLAGGNEQFF
TRBV12-3/TRBV12-4	NA	TRBJ1-1	CASSLILGLVNTEAFF
TRBV19	TRBD2	TRBJ2-7	CASRTSGSSEQYF
TRBV19	TRBD1	TRBJ1-1	CASRQGTSSEAFF
TRBV11-2	NA	TRBJ2-5	CASTSGLGQETQYF
TRBV7-8	NA	TRBJ1-2	CASSLAHQGYTF
TRBV20-1	TRBD2	TRBJ2-1	CSARGPTSGTDEQFF
TRBV20-1	TRBD2	TRBJ2-1	CSAPGLAGRRYNEQFF
TRBV6-4	TRBD2	TRBJ2-3	CASSPPPSGRSTQYF
TRBV12-3/TRBV12-4	TRBD2	TRBJ2-7	CATQLAGIYEQYF
TRBV20-1	TRBD1	TRBJ2-3	CSARPGGQTLGGRVVATDTQYF
TRBV24-1	TRBD1	TRBJ2-7	CATSDPGQGALGEQYF
TRBV6-1	TRBD1	TRBJ2-7	CASSEALLQGANEQYF
TRBV6-6	NA	TRBJ1-2	CASSYSVGAKSDGYTF
TRBV29-1	NA	TRBJ1-5	CSVEAVRGQPQHF
TRBV6-2/TRBV6-3	NA	NA	CASSYTRATYEQFF
TRBV12-3/TRBV12-4	NA	TRBJ1-1	CASSISGGARAEAFF
TRBV19	NA	TRBJ1-6	CASSTVLGDSPLHF
TRBV14	NA	TRBJ1-2	CASSQDQWRVGYTF
TRBV24-1	TRBD1	TRBJ2-1	CATSEPDRGSYNEQFF
TRBV30	TRBD1	TRBJ1-3	CAWSFGQDSGNTIYF